This TCR beta chain came from a study of regulatory T cells in long-lasting Graves disease. Study results and limitations: Having few samples may have compromised the accuracy.

Trimming cost V 4 bases and J 5 bases, with 12 bases left between them. The CDR3 covers 14 residues. Germline V gene lookup returns CDR1 MNHEY and CDR2 SMNVEV (reference sequence). This clonotype showed up just a few times. Its antigen is still unknown. Described time point: newly diagnosed GD, antithyroid drugs for less than 3 months. PBMC-extracted RNA yielded the TCR library. Patients were from an endocrinology department in Xi'an, China. Through Arm-PCR of CDR3 regions and iRepertoire HTBI primers, TCR beta libraries were built. TCRdb reanalysed the multiplex PCR reads using MiXCR and keeps one entry per CDR3 protein. The sample carries 420,000 or so distinct CDR3 sequences, about 15% recorded once. These data also featured in a second study, about T cells in Graves' hyperthyroidism and ophthalmopathy. That study adds: Graves' hyperthyroidism qualified as stable when ophthalmopathy did not progress within 18 months. A model using 13 V-J features told ophthalmopathy apart from stable hyperthyroidism.

The chain combines TRBV27 with TRBJ2-1, with a possible D match to TRBD2 (5 bases). The sequencing here drew on peripheral blood mononuclear cells (PBMCs), taken at new diagnosis, from a patient treated with antithyroid drugs. This clonotype was sampled from a woman aged 18 to 35 with Graves disease. CDR3 protein: CASSSPGVNNEQFF. CDR3 coding DNA: TGTGCCAGCAGTTCACCCGGGGTAAACAATGAGCAGTTCTTC.